This T cell receptor beta chain stems from a study of blood T cell repertoires in COVID-19 (dated by TCRdb to about 2020). General notes on the study: Samples covering the acute and convalescent phases of COVID-19 were provided by collaborators in the United States, Italy and Spain. The material from the prospective study consisted of cDNA or gDNA derived from T cells, B-cell-depleted T cells, or PBMCs. The dataset comprised deeply sampled blood TCRbeta repertoires from subjects exposed to, actively infected with, or recovered from COVID-19. The repertoires were released in a freely available public database meant as a resource for research on the immune response to SARS-CoV-2. Samples were obtained from the ongoing ImmuneRACE study (first 160 participants) and from over a thousand subjects provided by 6 global collaborators. Sample metadata almost always included a de-identified subject ID, COVID-19 status, age in years and sex. HLA class I and class II types, where available, came from metadata supplied by the sample provider rather than from assay-based typing. The study at large found these results: The amount of clinical and demographic metadata varied by source and participant and was provided uncurated.

Sequences SGDLS (CDR1) and YYNGEE (CDR2) are obtained from the germline V gene. The cysteine opens and the phenylalanine closes a CDR3 of 14 amino acids. Only CDR3 DNA remains: 42 bases, in frame from the first base. V lost 1 base and J lost 3 bases; the stretch between them is 9 bases long. Each collaborating institution followed its own protocols to collect whole blood in K2EDTA tubes. Collaborator samples were shipped for TCRbeta analysis as frozen whole blood, isolated PBMCs, or DNA extracted from either sample type. Points on this clone: Its antigen is currently not known. Nothing much larger sits one base from this clone, and base qualities are not available.

TCRbeta CDR3 regions were amplified from genomic DNA by means of the immunoSEQ Assay, a bias-controlled multiplex PCR. In the paper's pipeline: Nucleated cell counts per sample were estimated from amplification of reference gene primers within the assay. To quantify the absolute abundance of each unique TCRbeta CDR3 rearrangement, sequence reads were collapsed and filtered. Productive Simpson clonality was computed per sample as the square root of Simpson's diversity index over productive rearrangements. The table comes from immuneACCESS by way of TCRdb, which keeps in-frame sequences with V and J called. Part of the clones is missing from these tables; in studies checked, under half for an unresolved V gene and the rest for unknown reasons. V and J calls and clone size are copied from that table; D and trimming were computed from the DNA. The sample table shows about 60,000 clones, and roughly four fifths are seen once. 3.5% to 4.5% of the sample rests with the top ten.

This clonotype was sampled from a man between 60 and 75 years old with acute or convalescent COVID-19. Sequencing was carried out using peripheral blood. Here the chain combines TRBV9 and TRBJ2-3; the D gene is perhaps TRBD2, on 6 matching bases. The nucleotide sequence reads as follows: TGTGCCAGCAGCGTATTAGCGGAGACAGATACGCAGTATTTT. Its product reads: CASSVLAETDTQYF.